This T cell receptor beta chain originates from a study of T cells in Graves' hyperthyroidism and ophthalmopathy. RNA transcripts provided the source from which TCR beta CDR3 regions were amplified. The HTBI primer set drove a first-round RT-PCR of the TCR CDR3. TCRdb recomputed calls from the multiplex PCR reads with MiXCR, one row per CDR3 protein. This sample has around 500,000 distinct CDR3 sequences, with less than 25% found just once. CDR3 size: 14 residues. V dropped 6 bases and J dropped 4 bases, with 17 bases sitting between them. Germline values: CDR1 DFQATT, CDR2 SNEGSKA (reference sequence).

The J gene is TRBJ2-3, the V gene TRBV20-1, with D possibly matching TRBD2 (7 bases). The TCR sequence derives from a woman in her 70s with Graves' ophthalmopathy. The sequenced sample consisted of blood. The CDR3 spells CSANVGGRSDTQYF. In DNA, the CDR3 is TGCAGTGCCAATGTCGGGGGGCGTTCAGATACGCAGTATTTT.